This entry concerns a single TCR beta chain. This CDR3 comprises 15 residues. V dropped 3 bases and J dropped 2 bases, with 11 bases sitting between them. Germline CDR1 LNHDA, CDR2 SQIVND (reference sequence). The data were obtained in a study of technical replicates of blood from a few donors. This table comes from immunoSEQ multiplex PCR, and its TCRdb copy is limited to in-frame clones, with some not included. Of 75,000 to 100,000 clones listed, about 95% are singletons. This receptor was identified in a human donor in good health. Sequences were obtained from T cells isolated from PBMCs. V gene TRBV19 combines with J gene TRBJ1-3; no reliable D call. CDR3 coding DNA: TGTGCCAGTAGTATCCCCCTAGAAACTGGAAACACCATATATTTT. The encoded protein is CASSIPLETGNTIYF.